The present T cell receptor beta chain was sequenced within a study of blood T cells in healthy people across ages. The CDR3 has 13 amino acids. V dropped 1 base and J dropped 6 bases, with 9 bases sitting between them. Germline V gives CDR1 MGHRA, CDR2 YSYEKL. This clonotype has just a few counts. A second roughly 7 to 12 cycle PCR used barcoded and J-beta primers. TCRdb passed the 5' RACE reads through MiXCR, listing each CDR3 protein once. The data show about 1 million distinct CDR3 sequences, with 35% to 55% seen just once and 15% to 20% held by the top ten. The rearrangement uses TRBV4-1 and TRBJ2-5; D not resolved. The sequenced material came from blood. The TCR originated in a woman aged 55 to 70 in good health. CDR3 sequence: CASSQAVAKTQYF. In DNA, the CDR3 is TGCGCCAGCAGCCAAGCGGTTGCGAAGACCCAGTACTTC.